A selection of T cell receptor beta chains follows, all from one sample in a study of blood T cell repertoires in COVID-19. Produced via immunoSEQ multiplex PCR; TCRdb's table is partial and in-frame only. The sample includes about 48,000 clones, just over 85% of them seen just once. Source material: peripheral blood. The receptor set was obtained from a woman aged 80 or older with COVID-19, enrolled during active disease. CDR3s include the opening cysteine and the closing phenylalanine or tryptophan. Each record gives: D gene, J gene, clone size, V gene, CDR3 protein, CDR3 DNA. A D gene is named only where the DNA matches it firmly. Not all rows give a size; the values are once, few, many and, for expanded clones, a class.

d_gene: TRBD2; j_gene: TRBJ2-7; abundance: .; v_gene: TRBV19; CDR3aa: CASSTPSGGPYEQYF; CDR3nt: TGTGCCAGTAGTACCCCTAGCGGGGGACCCTACGAGCAGTACTTC
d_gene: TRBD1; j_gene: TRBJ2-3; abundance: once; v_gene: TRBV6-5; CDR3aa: CATGDRGHADTQYF; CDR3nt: TGTGCCACCGGGGACAGGGGGCACGCAGATACGCAGTATTTT
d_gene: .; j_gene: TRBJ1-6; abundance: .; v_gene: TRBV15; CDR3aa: CATSRGQTEFNSPLHF; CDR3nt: TGTGCCACCAGCAGAGGGCAAACAGAATTTAATTCACCCCTCCACTTT
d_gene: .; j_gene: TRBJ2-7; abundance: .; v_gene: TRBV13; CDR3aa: CASSLGSPAGQYF; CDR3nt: TGTGCCAGCAGCTTAGGCTCGCCGGCAGGACAGTACTTC
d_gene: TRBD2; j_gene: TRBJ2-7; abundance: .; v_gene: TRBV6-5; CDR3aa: CASRASGRIFVEQYF; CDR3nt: TGTGCCAGCAGGGCAAGCGGGAGGATTTTTGTCGAGCAGTACTTC
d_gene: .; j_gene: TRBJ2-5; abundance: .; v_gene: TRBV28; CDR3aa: CASSLPVQETQYF; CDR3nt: TGTGCCAGCAGTTTACCGGTCCAAGAGACCCAGTACTTC
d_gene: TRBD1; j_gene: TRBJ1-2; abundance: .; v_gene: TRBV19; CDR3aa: CASKSHRGRIDYGYTF; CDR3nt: TGTGCCAGTAAAAGTCACAGGGGGCGTATAGACTATGGCTACACCTTC
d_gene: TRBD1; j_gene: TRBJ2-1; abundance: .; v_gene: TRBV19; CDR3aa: CASSNSGTARKFYNEQFF; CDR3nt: TGTGCCAGTAGTAATTCGGGGACAGCCCGTAAATTTTACAATGAGCAGTTCTTC
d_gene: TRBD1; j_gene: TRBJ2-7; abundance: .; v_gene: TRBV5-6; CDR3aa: CASSFRDRSYEQYF; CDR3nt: TGTGCCAGCAGCTTTCGGGACAGGAGCTACGAGCAGTACTTC
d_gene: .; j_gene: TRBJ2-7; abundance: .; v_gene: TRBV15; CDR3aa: CATSREAGPIYEQYF; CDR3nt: TGTGCCACCAGCAGAGAGGCGGGACCGATCTACGAGCAGTACTTC
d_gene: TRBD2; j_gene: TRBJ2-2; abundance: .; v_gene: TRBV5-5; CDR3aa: CASRRGVNTGELFF; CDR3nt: TGTGCCAGCAGGCGGGGGGTTAACACCGGGGAGCTGTTTTTT